These T cell receptor beta chains were read from a single sample in a study of STAT5B mutations in CD4+ large granular lymphocyte leukemia. The table came from immunoSEQ multiplex PCR; TCRdb's copy has only in-frame clones and leaves some out. Of about 35,000 clones in the sample, roughly four fifths were seen once. The sequenced sample was CD4+ T cells from blood buffy coats. These TCRs come from a human donor in good health. Both conserved end residues are part of each CDR3. The D gene is left open where the match is weak. Some rows have no size entry. The others give once, few or many, or a class for an expanded clone.

abundance: NA; d_gene: TRBD2; v_gene: TRBV5-8; j_gene: TRBJ2-1; CDR3nt: TGTGCCAGCAGCTGGGGGACTAGCGAGATCTACAATGAGCAGTTCTTC; CDR3aa: CASSWGTSEIYNEQFF
abundance: NA; d_gene: NA; v_gene: TRBV10-3; j_gene: TRBJ2-7; CDR3nt: TGTGCCAGCAAAGGCTCGGGGAAAGGGAACGAGCAGTACTTC; CDR3aa: CASKGSGKGNEQYF
abundance: NA; d_gene: TRBD2; v_gene: TRBV19; j_gene: TRBJ2-3; CDR3nt: TGTGCCAGTAGTATATCATTTGCGGGGGGCACAGATACGCAGTATTTT; CDR3aa: CASSISFAGGTDTQYF
abundance: NA; d_gene: NA; v_gene: TRBV2; j_gene: TRBJ2-5; CDR3nt: TGTGCCAGCAGTGAAATAGTAGCTGGTGAGACCCAGTACTTC; CDR3aa: CASSEIVAGETQYF
abundance: NA; d_gene: NA; v_gene: TRBV7-9; j_gene: TRBJ2-1; CDR3nt: TGTGCCAGCAGCTTAACGGGAGCTGTTCGGGGCTACAATGAGCAGTTCTTC; CDR3aa: CASSLTGAVRGYNEQFF
abundance: once; d_gene: NA; v_gene: TRBV4-1; j_gene: TRBJ2-7; CDR3nt: TGCGCCAGCAGCCAAGATCTGAGACAGGTCTACGAACAGTACTTC; CDR3aa: CASSQDLRQVYEQYF
abundance: NA; d_gene: TRBD2; v_gene: TRBV30; j_gene: TRBJ2-1; CDR3nt: TGTGCCTCGGGGGGAAGTGGGGCCAATGAGCAGTTCTTC; CDR3aa: CASGGSGANEQFF
abundance: NA; d_gene: NA; v_gene: TRBV9; j_gene: TRBJ1-2; CDR3nt: TGTGCCAGCAGCGCAGGGCCAACTAACTATGGCTACACCTTC; CDR3aa: CASSAGPTNYGYTF
abundance: few; d_gene: NA; v_gene: TRBV30; j_gene: TRBJ1-1; CDR3nt: TGTGCCTGGAGGCTTAGGGAGTGGCTCACTGAAGCTTTCTTT; CDR3aa: CAWRLREWLTEAFF
abundance: NA; d_gene: NA; v_gene: TRBV27; j_gene: TRBJ2-7; CDR3nt: TGTGCCAGCACCAGGGTTGGTACCAGCCACGAGCAGTACTTC; CDR3aa: CASTRVGTSHEQYF
abundance: NA; d_gene: TRBD2; v_gene: TRBV10-1; j_gene: TRBJ2-3; CDR3nt: TGCGCCAGCAGTGAGTCGATTATGGGACTAGGGGACACAGATACGCAGTATTTT; CDR3aa: CASSESIMGLGDTDTQYF
abundance: NA; d_gene: TRBD1; v_gene: TRBV5-4; j_gene: TRBJ1-2; CDR3nt: TGTGCCAGCAGCTTGGACAGGGGGTCCGGTGGCTACACCTTC; CDR3aa: CASSLDRGSGGYTF
abundance: NA; d_gene: NA; v_gene: TRBV28; j_gene: TRBJ2-7; CDR3nt: TGTGCCAGCAGTGGAAAGGGGTTCTCCTACGAGCAGTACTTC; CDR3aa: CASSGKGFSYEQYF
abundance: few; d_gene: TRBD1; v_gene: TRBV18; j_gene: TRBJ1-3; CDR3nt: TGTGCCAGCTCACCTTCAGGCCCCGGGACAGGGCGGAACACCATATATTTT; CDR3aa: CASSPSGPGTGRNTIYF
abundance: NA; d_gene: TRBD2; v_gene: TRBV27; j_gene: TRBJ2-3; CDR3nt: TGTGCCAGCAGTTTATTGCTAGCGGCTAGCACAGATACGCAGTATTTT; CDR3aa: CASSLLLAASTDTQYF
abundance: NA; d_gene: TRBD1; v_gene: TRBV28; j_gene: TRBJ1-5; CDR3nt: TGTGCCAGCAGTTTCGATCGACGGACAGGGAAGGATAGAGGCAATCAGCCCCAGCATTTT; CDR3aa: CASSFDRRTGKDRGNQPQHF
abundance: NA; d_gene: NA; v_gene: TRBV2; j_gene: TRBJ2-7; CDR3nt: TGTGCCAGCCAAAAAGACCGGCAGGGAAAATCCGAGCAGTACTTC; CDR3aa: CASQKDRQGKSEQYF
abundance: NA; d_gene: TRBD2; v_gene: TRBV18; j_gene: TRBJ2-3; CDR3nt: TGTGCCAGCTCACCCTTCACTAGCGGCAGCACAGATACGCAGTATTTT; CDR3aa: CASSPFTSGSTDTQYF
abundance: NA; d_gene: NA; v_gene: TRBV13; j_gene: TRBJ1-2; CDR3nt: TGTGCCAGCAGCTTAGCGTCAGGGTTTGGCTACACCTTC; CDR3aa: CASSLASGFGYTF
abundance: NA; d_gene: NA; v_gene: TRBV10-3; j_gene: TRBJ1-5; CDR3nt: TGTGCCATCAGTGAGTCGGTCGGGGCCAATCAGCCCCAGCATTTT; CDR3aa: CAISESVGANQPQHF
abundance: NA; d_gene: NA; v_gene: TRBV11-2; j_gene: TRBJ2-2; CDR3nt: TGTGCCAGCAGCTTAGATCAAGCCAGCAACACCGGGGAGCTGTTTTTT; CDR3aa: CASSLDQASNTGELFF
abundance: once; d_gene: NA; v_gene: TRBV28; j_gene: TRBJ2-5; CDR3nt: TGTGCCAGCAGTTCCCCCCGGGTCGAGACCCAGTACTTC; CDR3aa: CASSSPRVETQYF
abundance: NA; d_gene: NA; v_gene: TRBV10-2; j_gene: TRBJ1-5; CDR3nt: TGCGCCAGCAGTGATGGGCAATTCTGGCCCCAGCATTTT; CDR3aa: CASSDGQFWPQHF
abundance: NA; d_gene: NA; v_gene: TRBV19; j_gene: TRBJ1-3; CDR3nt: TGTGCCAGTAAGCGGACGGTCTCCTCTGGAAACACCATATATTTT; CDR3aa: CASKRTVSSGNTIYF
abundance: NA; d_gene: TRBD2; v_gene: TRBV4-1; j_gene: TRBJ2-7; CDR3nt: TGCGCCAGCAGCCAAGGGGGACTAGCGGGCTTCTCCTACGAGCAGTACTTC; CDR3aa: CASSQGGLAGFSYEQYF
abundance: NA; d_gene: TRBD1; v_gene: TRBV28; j_gene: TRBJ1-4; CDR3nt: TGTGCCAGCAGTTCTTGGGACAGCTCTAATGAAAAACTGTTTTTT; CDR3aa: CASSSWDSSNEKLFF
abundance: NA; d_gene: NA; v_gene: TRBV6-1; j_gene: TRBJ1-1; CDR3nt: TGTGCCAGCAGTGAAGCCGGCGGCCGGACTGAAGCTTTCTTT; CDR3aa: CASSEAGGRTEAFF
abundance: NA; d_gene: NA; v_gene: TRBV19; j_gene: TRBJ1-2; CDR3nt: TGTGCCAGTAGTATACAGCGTCAAGTTTATGGCTACACCTTC; CDR3aa: CASSIQRQVYGYTF
abundance: once; d_gene: NA; v_gene: TRBV6-6; j_gene: TRBJ2-3; CDR3nt: TGTGCCAGCAGTGGTACCGACAGATTCATCACAGATACGCAGTATTTT; CDR3aa: CASSGTDRFITDTQYF
abundance: NA; d_gene: NA; v_gene: TRBV28; j_gene: TRBJ2-1; CDR3nt: TGTGCCAGCACCATAAGCGGGCTGGGAAAAGACCCACGCTCCTACAATGAGCAGTTCTTC; CDR3aa: CASTISGLGKDPRSYNEQFF
abundance: NA; d_gene: TRBD2; v_gene: TRBV5-4; j_gene: TRBJ2-3; CDR3nt: TGTGCCAGCAGCGTGGGACTAACTAGCACAGATACGCAGTATTTT; CDR3aa: CASSVGLTSTDTQYF
abundance: few; d_gene: TRBD1; v_gene: TRBV6-6; j_gene: TRBJ2-7; CDR3nt: TGTGCCAGCACAGGGGGCTACGAGCAGTACTTC; CDR3aa: CASTGGYEQYF
abundance: NA; d_gene: NA; v_gene: TRBV27; j_gene: TRBJ1-2; CDR3nt: TGTGCCAGCAGTTTAGACAGCCAAGTCTATGGCTACACCTTC; CDR3aa: CASSLDSQVYGYTF
abundance: NA; d_gene: TRBD1; v_gene: TRBV28; j_gene: TRBJ1-4; CDR3nt: TGTGCCAGCAGTTCCAAGACAGGGAATGAAAAACTGTTTTTT; CDR3aa: CASSSKTGNEKLFF
abundance: few; d_gene: NA; v_gene: TRBV10-2; j_gene: TRBJ1-1; CDR3nt: TGCGCCAGCTCTTCGGAGGGTGGGAACACTGAAGCTTTCTTT; CDR3aa: CASSSEGGNTEAFF
abundance: NA; d_gene: TRBD1; v_gene: TRBV5-6; j_gene: TRBJ1-5; CDR3nt: TGTGCCAGCAGCGGCGGGACAGGGGACGATCAGCCCCAGCATTTT; CDR3aa: CASSGGTGDDQPQHF
abundance: once; d_gene: TRBD1; v_gene: TRBV11-2; j_gene: TRBJ1-4; CDR3nt: TGTGCCAGCAGCCGAGGGACAGAGGAAAAACTGTTTTTT; CDR3aa: CASSRGTEEKLFF
abundance: NA; d_gene: TRBD2; v_gene: TRBV13; j_gene: TRBJ2-3; CDR3nt: TGTGCCAGCAGCTTAGGAAGTATCCAGCGGGAGACAGATACGCAGTATTTT; CDR3aa: CASSLGSIQRETDTQYF
abundance: once; d_gene: NA; v_gene: TRBV11-3; j_gene: TRBJ2-3; CDR3nt: TGTGCCAGCAGCTTAGGAACGACAGCCCCTAGCACAGATACGCAGTATTTT; CDR3aa: CASSLGTTAPSTDTQYF
abundance: NA; d_gene: TRBD1; v_gene: TRBV7-8; j_gene: TRBJ1-3; CDR3nt: TGTGCCAGCAGCCACAGGGGCTCTGGAAACACCATATATTTT; CDR3aa: CASSHRGSGNTIYF
abundance: NA; d_gene: NA; v_gene: TRBV10-3; j_gene: TRBJ2-2; CDR3nt: TGTGCCATCCGAGCCGGGGGAACCACCGGGGAGCTGTTTTTT; CDR3aa: CAIRAGGTTGELFF
abundance: NA; d_gene: TRBD1; v_gene: TRBV14; j_gene: TRBJ2-6; CDR3nt: TGTGCCAGCAGCCAAGGGAGACAGGGGGCAGATCGTTGGGCCAACGTCCTGACTTTC; CDR3aa: CASSQGRQGADRWANVLTF